This is a list of T cell receptor beta chains from one sample in a study of blood T cell repertoires in COVID-19. Some clones are missing from TCRdb's copy, which holds only in-frame ones; the method was immunoSEQ multiplex PCR. The sample includes approximately 50,000 clones, over 75% seen only once; the top ten take more than 30%. The specimen sequenced was peripheral blood. Receptors originate from a man aged 55 to 70 with COVID-19, enrolled during active disease. CDR3s leave out the opening cysteine and the closing phenylalanine or tryptophan.

v_call cdr3_aa
TRBV4-1 ASSQPLRGVGELF
TRBV30 AWSAGEAGF
TRBV4-3 ASSQDRVPDYEQY
TRBV19 ASSRGGDTEAF
TRBV7-9 ASSLGRGLYNEQF
TRBV12-5 ASGGNGLPSYEQY
TRBV7-9 ASSSGQHGGQETQY
TRBV7-2 ASAERTAAGEQY
TRBV4-1 ASSQPLAGTGELF
TRBV5-5 ASSLLKQVGYEQY
TRBV29-1 SVGTVSYEQY
TRBV19 ASKIGGANEQF
TRBV19 ASSIGTGVYEQY
TRBV11-1 ASSSLALARQY
TRBV15 AIGGDRVYEQY
TRBV18 ASSLGRVSNQPQH
TRBV3-1/TRBV3-2 ASSQWAPTDTQY
TRBV25-1 ASSVGAYEQY
TRBV5-8 ASSLVTGATEAF
TRBV4-1 ASSQTFTDRAYGYT
TRBV13 ASSGRGLTEQY
TRBV2 ASISTGIIYEQY
TRBV12-5 ASGSGTSGVTDTQY
TRBV6-5 ASDAGAYNSPLH
TRBV25-1 ASSEGGEANTDTQY
TRBV3-1/TRBV3-2 ASSAIGGTQY
TRBV5-4 ASSIGLAGGNYEQY
TRBV6-1 ASSEWRRNTEAF
TRBV15 ATSRQQGGNTEAF
TRBV6-5 ASTRGGSGEAF
TRBV5-1 ASSPTHRGDTEAF
TRBV2 ASSGGTGALNQPQH
TRBV27 ASSQGQTTNYEQY
TRBV18 AGRTPGTYEQY
TRBV29-1 SVVGGREPNHEQY
TRBV5-4 ASSLAGSGSYEQY
TRBV13 ASSLFSGTSHGTEAF
TRBV13 ASSLDRGKAYNEQF
TRBV19 ATNPGQGGGYT
TRBV4-2 ASSQEAGAGELF
TRBV19 ASNIEGTGSNQPQH